This entry lists 27 T cell receptor beta chains sequenced from one sample in a study of CXCR3-negative and CXCR3-positive naive CD8 T cells. UMI-tagged TRB cDNA libraries were built via 5' RACE. No DNA is given; TCRdb re-called the 5' RACE reads and lists each CDR3 protein once. This table lists about 62,000 distinct CDR3 sequences. Sequencing used naive CXCR3- CD8+ T cells from blood. Noted subset: CD45RO-CCR7+CD27+CD95- naive CD8+ T cells lacking CXCR3 (TNR3-). The origin of the receptors is a human donor in good health. Some clones in this sample may be carry-over from other donors' samples.

The chain has TRBV4-3 and TRBJ1-3. Per the germline V gene, CDR1 is LGHNA and CDR2 is YSLEER. This CDR3 is built from 15 residues. CDR3 amino acids: CASSQDWISGNTIYF.

The chain uses TRBV19 and TRBJ2-1; the D call of TRBD1 rests on TCRdb alone, since no DNA is present to check it. The CDR3 is 12 residues long. Germline CDR1 reads LNHDA; CDR2 reads SQIVND (reference sequence). This chain's CDR3 is CASRTGYNEQFF.

The chain recombines TRBV5-1 with TRBJ2-1. Germline CDR1 SGHRS, CDR2 YFSETQ. CDR3 length: 15 residues. The CDR3 protein is CASSFWVDSNNEQFF.

The gene calls are TRBV7-2 and TRBJ1-1. CDR3 size: 12 residues. The germline gives CDR1 SGHTA, CDR2 FQGNSA. The CDR3 protein is CASSLGFTEAFF.

The CDR3 reads CASSYEGWTEAFF. The chain uses TRBV6-2 or TRBV6-3 and TRBJ1-1. The CDR3 extends over 13 amino acids. The germline CDR1 and CDR2 sequences are MNHEY and SVGEGT.

The chain combines TRBV29-1 with TRBJ2-1; TCRdb returns TRBD1, unconfirmable since there is no DNA. The CDR3 runs to 14 residues. Germline V gene lookup returns CDR1 SQVTM and CDR2 ANQGSEA. The CDR3 here is CSVGGSQIYNEQFF.

V is TRBV28 and J is TRBJ2-7. This CDR3 comprises 13 residues. Germline assignment: CDR1 MDHEN and CDR2 SYDVKM. CDR3 loop: CASRLALTYEQYF.

V and J are TRBV5-1 and TRBJ2-7; TCRdb gives TRBD1 as the D gene, but with no DNA this cannot be confirmed. CDR1 SGHRS and CDR2 YFSETQ come from the germline V gene. CDR3 length: 15 amino acids. The CDR3 region is CASSLAGGIYDEQYF.

This rearrangement joins TRBV7-9 to TRBJ1-1; TCRdb gives TRBD1 as the D gene, but with no DNA this cannot be confirmed. This CDR3 is built from 14 residues. The germline gives CDR1 SEHNR, CDR2 FQNEAQ (reference sequence). The CDR3 spells CASSLVSGLSEAFF.

The chain uses TRBV9 and TRBJ2-1. Looked up from germline, CDR1 is SGDLS and CDR2 is YYNGEE. The CDR3 is 16 amino acids. The CDR3 loop reads CASSVGGDPTYNEQFF.

V gene TRBV27 combines with J gene TRBJ1-1. The germline V gene encodes CDR1 MNHEY and CDR2 SMNVEV (reference sequence). There are 14 residues in the CDR3. The CDR3: CASSLGVGSTEAFF.

This chain links TRBV7-6 with TRBJ2-1; the TCRdb call, TRBD1, lacks DNA for checking. Germline CDR1 is SGHVS and CDR2 is FNYEAQ. The length of the CDR3 is 13 residues. CDR3 amino acids: CASSFPPQNEQFF.

V and J are TRBV28 and TRBJ2-6; TCRdb outputs TRBD1, but without DNA this stays unchecked. Germline CDR1 and CDR2: MDHEN and SYDVKM. The CDR3 has 15 amino acids. CDR3 protein: CASSPGDTSANVLTF.

This rearrangement joins TRBV5-5 to TRBJ1-5. The CDR3 is 13 residues long. From germline, CDR1 is SGHKS and CDR2 YYEKEE (reference sequence). The CDR3 reads CASSIGTYQPQHF. The full variable domain, in which reference TRBV5-5 and TRBJ1-5 provide the parts outside the CDR3, is DAGVTQSPTHLIKTRGQQVTLRCSPISGHKSVSWYQQVLGQGPQFIFQYYEKEERGRGNFPDRFSARQFPNYSSELNVNALLLGDSALYLCASSIGTYQPQHFGDGTRLSIL.

The J gene is TRBJ2-1, the V gene TRBV7-6. Germline V gene data show CDR1 as SGHVS and CDR2 as FNYEAQ. This CDR3 has 13 amino acids. The CDR3 loop is CASSSSSYNEQFF.

V is TRBV6-5 and J is TRBJ1-1. The CDR3 loop spans 14 amino acids. Germline CDR1 MNHEY, CDR2 SVGAGI. CDR3 protein: CASSPGLRNTEAFF.

This chain joins TRBV6-1 and TRBJ2-1; absent DNA, TCRdb's TRBD1 call cannot be checked. Germline loops: CDR1 MNHNS, CDR2 SASEGT. The CDR3 contains 13 residues. CDR3 sequence: CATQAGDYNEQFF.

The chain carries TRBV4-3 and TRBJ2-1; TCRdb's D call of TRBD2 is untestable without DNA. CDR1 is LGHNA, CDR2 YSLEER, per germline. CDR3 length: 15 residues. The CDR3: CASSQLKWEGHEQFF.

V is TRBV29-1 and J is TRBJ2-7. Germline loops: CDR1 SQVTM, CDR2 ANQGSEA. This CDR3 spans 14 amino acids. CDR3 in amino acids: CSVHLARSSYEQYF.

This chain joins TRBV20-1 and TRBJ1-2; as DNA is missing, the TRBD1 call by TCRdb cannot be tested. Germline V gene lookup returns CDR1 DFQATT and CDR2 SNEGSKA (reference sequence). The CDR3 sequence is 20 residues long. The CDR3 region is CSASPNTHSRDRAAFYGYTF.

The gene calls are TRBV2 and TRBJ2-3; the TCRdb D gene call, TRBD2, has no DNA to confirm it. The CDR3 sequence is 18 residues long. In germline, CDR1 is SNHLY, CDR2 FYNNEI. CDR3 residues: CASSGLRGLLGSTDTQYF.

The chain combines TRBV7-6 with TRBJ1-2; TCRdb proposes TRBD1, but this gene call is untestable without DNA. The CDR3 consists of 16 residues. Germline CDR1 SGHVS, CDR2 FNYEAQ. CDR3 loop: CASSQTTGQGLYGYTF. Drawing the rest from reference TRBV7-6 and TRBJ1-2, the complete variable domain is GAGVSQSPRYKVTKRGQDVALRCDPISGHVSLYWYRQALGQGPEFLTYFNYEAQQDKSGLPNDRFSAERPEGSISTLTIQRTEQRDSAMYRCASSQTTGQGLYGYTFGSGTRLTVV.

The CDR3: CSVGTPNYEQYF. This chain links TRBV20-1 with TRBJ2-7; as DNA is missing, the TRBD1 call by TCRdb cannot be tested. CDR1 DFQATT and CDR2 SNEGSKA come from the germline V gene (reference sequence). CDR3 length: 12 residues.

The chain combines TRBV20-1 with TRBJ1-5; the D gene TCRdb calls, TRBD1, cannot be checked with no DNA. Looked up from germline, CDR1 is DFQATT and CDR2 is SNEGSKA (reference sequence). The CDR3 is made up of 16 amino acids. CDR3: CSARRDGRGAYQPQHF.

The CDR3 loop is CASSRLGYTGELFF. This chain uses TRBV28 with TRBJ2-2. Germline V lookup: CDR1 MDHEN, CDR2 SYDVKM. CDR3 length equals 14 residues.

This rearrangement joins TRBV12-3 or TRBV12-4 to TRBJ2-3; the D call from TCRdb, TRBD1, cannot be confirmed without DNA. The CDR3 consists of 16 residues. This chain's CDR3 is CASSQTTTGSTDTQYF.

The CDR3 region is CSVPGTGSDLNGYTF. The V call is TRBV29-1, the J call TRBJ1-2; absent DNA, TCRdb's TRBD1 call cannot be checked. This CDR3 has 15 amino acids. The V gene's germline CDR1 is SQVTM and CDR2 ANQGSEA.